This is a list of T cell receptor beta chains from one sample in a study of blood T cell repertoires in COVID-19. Here immunoSEQ multiplex PCR was the method, and the copy in TCRdb shows in-frame clones only, minus some. The table records 62,000 or so clones, 70% to 90% of them present only once. What was sequenced was peripheral blood. The origin of the receptors is a woman between 55 and 75 years old with acute or convalescent COVID-19. The CDR3 runs from the conserved cysteine through the conserved F or W. Fields, in order: clone size, V gene, J gene, D gene, CDR3 DNA, CDR3 protein. The D gene is left open where the match is weak. Only some rows state a clone size, as once, few, many or a class for expanded clones.

abundance: .; v_gene: TRBV7-8; j_gene: TRBJ2-2; d_gene: TRBD2; CDR3nt: TGTGCCAGCAGCTTAGTTTTAGCGGGAGCTCCCGGGGAGCTGTTTTTT; CDR3aa: CASSLVLAGAPGELFF
abundance: .; v_gene: TRBV19; j_gene: TRBJ1-5; d_gene: TRBD1; CDR3nt: TGTGCCAGTAGTTTGACAGGGGGCAATCAGCCCCAGCATTTT; CDR3aa: CASSLTGGNQPQHF
abundance: .; v_gene: TRBV5-1; j_gene: TRBJ2-5; d_gene: TRBD2; CDR3nt: TGCGCCAGCAGCCCGGGACTAGCGGGAGGGCCGGAGGAGACCCAGTACTTC; CDR3aa: CASSPGLAGGPEETQYF
abundance: .; v_gene: TRBV19; j_gene: TRBJ1-1; d_gene: .; CDR3nt: TGTGCCAGTAGAACAGAATATATGAACACTGAAGCTTTCTTT; CDR3aa: CASRTEYMNTEAFF
abundance: .; v_gene: TRBV24-1; j_gene: TRBJ2-1; d_gene: TRBD2; CDR3nt: TGTGCCACCAGTGACCCCCGGGGGGAGTCCTACAATGAGCAGTTCTTC; CDR3aa: CATSDPRGESYNEQFF
abundance: few; v_gene: TRBV6-1; j_gene: TRBJ2-7; d_gene: TRBD2; CDR3nt: TGTGCCAGCAGTGAAGCCTTCGCGGGGGTCTACGAGCAGTACTTC; CDR3aa: CASSEAFAGVYEQYF
abundance: .; v_gene: TRBV7-9; j_gene: TRBJ2-7; d_gene: TRBD2; CDR3nt: TGTGCCAGCAGCTTCCTGAGGACTAGCGGGAGTCTTCGTGAGCAGTACTTC; CDR3aa: CASSFLRTSGSLREQYF
abundance: .; v_gene: TRBV5-1; j_gene: TRBJ2-3; d_gene: .; CDR3nt: TGCGCCAGCAACCGGGGCTCCACTAGCCTTTTCACAGATACGCAGTATTTT; CDR3aa: CASNRGSTSLFTDTQYF
abundance: .; v_gene: TRBV20-1; j_gene: TRBJ2-1; d_gene: TRBD1; CDR3nt: TGCAGTGCTAGTCCGGGACAGGGGTCTAAAAATGAGCAGTTCTTC; CDR3aa: CSASPGQGSKNEQFF
abundance: .; v_gene: TRBV3-1/TRBV3-2; j_gene: TRBJ1-6; d_gene: .; CDR3nt: TGTGCCAGCAGCCAGACGGAGGGCTATAATTCACCCCTCCACTTT; CDR3aa: CASSQTEGYNSPLHF
abundance: .; v_gene: TRBV18; j_gene: TRBJ1-1; d_gene: TRBD1; CDR3nt: TGTGCCAGCTCGGGACAGGGTCACACTGAAGCTTTCTTT; CDR3aa: CASSGQGHTEAFF
abundance: .; v_gene: TRBV6-2/TRBV6-3; j_gene: TRBJ2-1; d_gene: TRBD2; CDR3nt: TGTGCCAGCAGTTACTCCCTCTCTAGCGGGAGGGACAATGAGCAGTTCTTC; CDR3aa: CASSYSLSSGRDNEQFF
abundance: .; v_gene: TRBV10-2; j_gene: TRBJ1-5; d_gene: .; CDR3nt: TGCGCCAGCAGTGAGAGCGGGGGACGGAATCAGCCCCAGCATTTT; CDR3aa: CASSESGGRNQPQHF
abundance: .; v_gene: TRBV19; j_gene: TRBJ1-1; d_gene: .; CDR3nt: TGTGCCAGTAGTATAGGGGTGGGCAGGGGGAACACTGAAGCTTTCTTT; CDR3aa: CASSIGVGRGNTEAFF
abundance: .; v_gene: TRBV19; j_gene: TRBJ2-3; d_gene: TRBD1; CDR3nt: TGTGCCAGTAATTACAGGGGGAGGCCCACAGATACGCAGTATTTT; CDR3aa: CASNYRGRPTDTQYF
abundance: .; v_gene: TRBV18; j_gene: TRBJ1-3; d_gene: .; CDR3nt: TGTGCCAGCTCACCGTTTTCCTTTGGTGGCAGGCCCTCTGGAAACACCATATATTTT; CDR3aa: CASSPFSFGGRPSGNTIYF
abundance: .; v_gene: TRBV3-1/TRBV3-2; j_gene: TRBJ2-1; d_gene: .; CDR3nt: TGTGCCAGCAGCCTGGAGAGCAATATAGAGCAGTTCTTC; CDR3aa: CASSLESNIEQFF
abundance: .; v_gene: TRBV24-1; j_gene: TRBJ2-7; d_gene: .; CDR3nt: TGTGCCACCAGTGACCCCGCGGCCTCCGCCTCCTACGAGCAGTACTTC; CDR3aa: CATSDPAASASYEQYF
abundance: .; v_gene: TRBV5-1; j_gene: TRBJ1-3; d_gene: .; CDR3nt: TGCGCCAGCATGGCGGGGACCTCTGGAAACACCATATATTTT; CDR3aa: CASMAGTSGNTIYF
abundance: .; v_gene: TRBV30; j_gene: TRBJ1-3; d_gene: .; CDR3nt: TGTGCCTGGAGTGAGGGGCTTCCTGGAAACACCATATATTTT; CDR3aa: CAWSEGLPGNTIYF
abundance: .; v_gene: TRBV5-1; j_gene: TRBJ2-1; d_gene: .; CDR3nt: TGCGCCAGCAGCTTATCGACACAATCCTACAATGAGCAGTTCTTC; CDR3aa: CASSLSTQSYNEQFF
abundance: .; v_gene: TRBV18; j_gene: TRBJ1-1; d_gene: .; CDR3nt: TGTGCCAGCTCAACCGGACAGAACACTGAAGCTTTCTTT; CDR3aa: CASSTGQNTEAFF
abundance: few; v_gene: TRBV5-5; j_gene: TRBJ1-2; d_gene: .; CDR3nt: TGTGCCAGCAGCTTGGAGTATCAGAGGTATGGCTACACCTTC; CDR3aa: CASSLEYQRYGYTF
abundance: once; v_gene: TRBV7-2; j_gene: TRBJ2-7; d_gene: .; CDR3nt: TGTGCCAGCAGCTCTACGACAAATTCCTACGAGCAGTACTTC; CDR3aa: CASSSTTNSYEQYF
abundance: .; v_gene: TRBV5-1; j_gene: TRBJ2-3; d_gene: .; CDR3nt: TGCGCCAGCAGCTTGCGAGCGGAGGGGAGCACAGATACGCAGTATTTT; CDR3aa: CASSLRAEGSTDTQYF
abundance: .; v_gene: TRBV5-1; j_gene: TRBJ2-3; d_gene: TRBD2; CDR3nt: TGCGCCAGCAGCTCCGGACTAGCGACAGATACGCAGTATTTT; CDR3aa: CASSSGLATDTQYF
abundance: few; v_gene: TRBV18; j_gene: TRBJ1-1; d_gene: .; CDR3nt: TGTGCCGGCATGACAGGATCGAACACTGAAGCTTTCTTT; CDR3aa: CAGMTGSNTEAFF
abundance: .; v_gene: TRBV6-4; j_gene: TRBJ2-2; d_gene: .; CDR3nt: TGTGCCAGCAGTGAGCAGGGCACCGGGGAGCTGTTTTTT; CDR3aa: CASSEQGTGELFF
abundance: .; v_gene: TRBV27; j_gene: TRBJ2-2; d_gene: TRBD2; CDR3nt: TGTGCCAGCAGTTTAAGCGGGGGGGCTAACACCGGGGAGCTGTTTTTT; CDR3aa: CASSLSGGANTGELFF
abundance: .; v_gene: TRBV6-5; j_gene: TRBJ2-7; d_gene: .; CDR3nt: TGTGCCAGCAGTCCTTCACATACGCTGGTGCAGTACTTC; CDR3aa: CASSPSHTLVQYF
abundance: .; v_gene: TRBV7-2; j_gene: TRBJ1-2; d_gene: .; CDR3nt: TGTGCCAGCAGCCCCAGCGGGACCAGCGTTGTGGTCTATGGCTACACCTTC; CDR3aa: CASSPSGTSVVVYGYTF
abundance: .; v_gene: TRBV7-9; j_gene: TRBJ1-3; d_gene: .; CDR3nt: .; CDR3aa: CASSFGEGQGNFRGNTIYF
abundance: .; v_gene: TRBV15; j_gene: TRBJ1-5; d_gene: .; CDR3nt: TGTGCCACCAGCAGGGAACGTCCGGGACTGTATCAGCCCCAGCATTTT; CDR3aa: CATSRERPGLYQPQHF
abundance: .; v_gene: TRBV19; j_gene: TRBJ2-6; d_gene: TRBD1; CDR3nt: TGTGCCAGTAGTATAGGACAGGGGGCTGCTGGGGCCAACGTCCTGACTTTC; CDR3aa: CASSIGQGAAGANVLTF
abundance: .; v_gene: TRBV7-2; j_gene: TRBJ2-1; d_gene: .; CDR3nt: TGTGCCAGCAGCTTCGGAAGCGCCTCTTACAATGAGCAGTTCTTC; CDR3aa: CASSFGSASYNEQFF
abundance: .; v_gene: TRBV27; j_gene: TRBJ2-7; d_gene: TRBD1; CDR3nt: TGTGCCAGCAGGGGCCGGGACAGGGGATCCTACGAGCAGTACTTC; CDR3aa: CASRGRDRGSYEQYF
abundance: .; v_gene: TRBV7-9; j_gene: TRBJ1-3; d_gene: .; CDR3nt: TGTGCCAGCAGCTCCCAGGCGGGGGCTGGAAACACCATATATTTT; CDR3aa: CASSSQAGAGNTIYF
abundance: .; v_gene: TRBV5-1; j_gene: TRBJ2-7; d_gene: .; CDR3nt: TGCGCCAGCAGCCCTCGAGCGGAAAGCTCCTACGAGCAGTACTTC; CDR3aa: CASSPRAESSYEQYF
abundance: .; v_gene: TRBV18; j_gene: TRBJ2-1; d_gene: TRBD2; CDR3nt: TGTGCCAGCTCACTTGGACTAGCGGGATATGAGCAGTTCTTC; CDR3aa: CASSLGLAGYEQFF
abundance: few; v_gene: TRBV19; j_gene: TRBJ1-5; d_gene: .; CDR3nt: TGTGCCAGTAGTATTGACAATAGCAATCAGCCCCAGCATTTT; CDR3aa: CASSIDNSNQPQHF
abundance: once; v_gene: TRBV7-9; j_gene: TRBJ2-7; d_gene: TRBD2; CDR3nt: TGTGCCAGCAGCTCCCGTAGGACTAGCAGATACGAGCAGTACTTC; CDR3aa: CASSSRRTSRYEQYF
abundance: .; v_gene: TRBV7-6; j_gene: TRBJ2-2; d_gene: .; CDR3nt: TGTGCCAGCAGCGCTCTCCGACTCGAGGACACCGGGGAGCTGTTTTTT; CDR3aa: CASSALRLEDTGELFF
abundance: .; v_gene: TRBV6-6; j_gene: TRBJ1-1; d_gene: .; CDR3nt: TGTGCCAGCAGTTACCTAAACACGGGGACTGAAGCTTTCTTT; CDR3aa: CASSYLNTGTEAFF
abundance: .; v_gene: TRBV16; j_gene: TRBJ1-2; d_gene: .; CDR3nt: TGTGCCAGCAGCCAATTTACGGAGAATGGCTACACCTTC; CDR3aa: CASSQFTENGYTF
abundance: .; v_gene: TRBV7-8; j_gene: TRBJ1-5; d_gene: TRBD1; CDR3nt: TGTGCCAGCAGCCCCTTCCAGGGGGCGGGGGGCAATCAGCCCCAGCATTTT; CDR3aa: CASSPFQGAGGNQPQHF
abundance: .; v_gene: TRBV21-1; j_gene: TRBJ1-5; d_gene: .; CDR3nt: TGTGCCAACAAGCTGCGCGACAGGGGGCGCGAAAAACATAGCAATCAGCCCCAGCATTTT; CDR3aa: CANKLRDRGREKHSNQPQHF
abundance: once; v_gene: TRBV6-4; j_gene: TRBJ2-1; d_gene: .; CDR3nt: TGTGCCAGCAGTAACGGGGTGAGCTCCTACAATGAGCAGTTCTTC; CDR3aa: CASSNGVSSYNEQFF
abundance: .; v_gene: TRBV6-5; j_gene: TRBJ1-5; d_gene: .; CDR3nt: TGTGCCAGCGGTCTGGTGGCAGGGGGCAATCAGCCCCAGCATTTT; CDR3aa: CASGLVAGGNQPQHF